This TCR beta chain was recorded in a study of blood T cell repertoires in COVID-19. Study-level information: The analysed material was cDNA or gDNA that came from T cells, B-cell-depleted T cells, or PBMCs.

Trimming stripped 4 bases from V and 3 bases from J, with 9 bases between. This CDR3 spans 14 amino acids. The germline CDR1 and CDR2 sequences are WSHSY and SAAADI. In terms of age and location, participants ranged from about 18 to 95 years and lived in under 30 US areas. Cohorts were assigned according to the clinical history that participants reported. Clones were read by immunoSEQ multiplex PCR, and TCRdb kept only the in-frame ones, dropping some. The sample lists fewer than 350,000 clones, nearly 90% occurring once. V is TRBV10-2 and J is TRBJ1-4; D remains unclear. This receptor was obtained from a woman aged 18-29 years with acute COVID-19. The sequenced sample was PBMCs or T cells enriched from blood (not recorded which). The CDR3: CASSVGRANEKLFF. The DNA of the CDR3 is TGCGCCAGCAGTGTCGGGCGGGCTAATGAAAAACTGTTTTTT.